This T cell receptor beta chain was identified during a study of neoadjuvant anti-PD-1 for oral cavity cancer. Across the study: Patients mostly received three to four biweekly nivolumab doses at 3 mg/kg before surgery.

As for time point: after neoadjuvant nivolumab, at surgical resection. No culture or expansion preceded analysis of these blood cells. Sequenced by immunoSEQ multiplex PCR; TCRdb stores in-frame clones only, minus some. Here the sample spans under 15,000 clones, around 79% being singletons. The receptor's source is a person aged 35-79 years with oral cavity squamous cell carcinoma. Sequences were derived from PBMCs, sampled after nivolumab (anti-PD-1) treatment.

CDR3 nucleotides: TGTGCCAGCAGCCTCGGGACAGGGGCCGGGGAGCTGTTTTTT. Its translation: CASSLGTGAGELFF. The chain couples TRBV6-6 to TRBJ2-2; 10 bases agree with TRBD1. Germline assignment: CDR1 MNHNY and CDR2 SVGAGI (reference sequence). V lost 6 bases, J lost 6 bases, and 4 bases stayed unmatched. This CDR3 has 14 amino acids.